These 10 T cell receptor beta chains share one sample of origin, sequenced in a study of cytotoxic CD8 clonotypes in ibrutinib-treated CLL. TCRdb keeps only in-frame clones here, not all; method: immunoSEQ multiplex PCR. Here the sample spans about 300,000 clones, roughly 67% being singletons. The starting material was PBMCs, obtained after 36 months of ibrutinib treatment. The receptors were gathered from a human donor with chronic lymphocytic leukemia.

This clone was counted a single time. This chain connects TRBV9 to TRBJ1-3, with D unresolved. Germline loops: CDR1 SGDLS, CDR2 YYNGEE. Trimming stripped 0 bases from V and 0 bases from J, with 7 bases between. There are 15 residues in the CDR3. The CDR3 loop reads CASSVGASSGNTIYF. The CDR3 bases are TGTGCCAGCAGCGTAGGGGCGAGCTCTGGAAACACCATATATTTT.

The CDR3 nucleotides are TGTGCCAGCAGTTTATACGACAGTGCCTACGAGCAGTACTTC. Its protein product is CASSLYDSAYEQYF. The gene calls are TRBV27 and TRBJ2-7; a weak D match, TRBD1 (5 bases). Germline V lookup: CDR1 MNHEY, CDR2 SMNVEV (reference sequence). Trimming took 1 base from V and 2 from J, leaving 9 bases between them. This CDR3 is 14 amino acids long.

This chain uses TRBV5-1 with TRBJ2-5; D remains unclear. From germline, CDR1 is SGHRS and CDR2 YFSETQ. The CDR3 totals 16 residues. Trimming took 0 bases from V and 7 from J, leaving 19 bases between them. CDR3 sequence reads: CASSLVQVKGGGTQYF. The CDR3 DNA sequence: TGCGCCAGCAGCTTGGTCCAGGTCAAGGGTGGTGGGACCCAGTACTTC.

This sequence joins TRBV28 and TRBJ2-7; 9 positions agree with TRBD1. This CDR3 has 15 amino acids. The junction had 8 bases not matched to a gene; V was cut back by 6 bases and J by 2 bases. The V gene's germline CDR1 is MDHEN and CDR2 SYDVKM. The CDR3 spells CASSSSGTGPYEQYF. The CDR3 coding sequence is TGTGCCAGCAGCTCCTCCGGGACAGGGCCCTACGAGCAGTACTTC.

The table lists this clone with a few counts. This chain links TRBV2 with TRBJ1-2; possibly TRBD1 for D (5 bases). CDR1 is SNHLY and CDR2 is FYNNEI in the germline V gene. The CDR3 is 14 amino acids. The V and J ends lost 3 bases and 4 bases respectively, with 12 bases between them. DNA for the CDR3: TGTGCCAGCAGTGATCCGGGACTCATCTATGGCTACACCTTC. It is translated as CASSDPGLIYGYTF.

The genes are TRBV29-1 and TRBJ1-1; maybe TRBD1 (5 bases). The CDR3 loop spans 11 amino acids. CDR1 and CDR2 (germline): SQVTM, ANQGSEA. Trimming pared 6 bases from V and 4 bases from J, leaving 9 bases between. CDR3 nucleotides: TGCAGCGTGGGGACGTTCACTGAAGCTTTCTTT. It is translated as CSVGTFTEAFF.

The V and J genes are TRBV28 and TRBJ2-7; D is uncertain. The germline V gene encodes CDR1 MDHEN and CDR2 SYDVKM. V lost 5 bases and J lost 2, with 13 bases in between. This CDR3 comprises 14 residues. This CDR3 is CASSGFRAPYEQYF. The DNA for the CDR3 is TGTGCCAGCAGTGGATTCCGGGCCCCCTACGAGCAGTACTTC.

V and J are TRBV9 and TRBJ2-5, with 12 bases that match TRBD1. Germline V gene lookup returns CDR1 SGDLS and CDR2 YYNGEE. CDR3 size: 14 residues. Trimming cost V 4 bases and J 4 bases; bases outside gene matches: 2. The CDR3 protein is CASSLGQGAETQYF. CDR3 sequence (DNA): TGTGCCAGCAGCCTGGGACAGGGGGCAGAGACCCAGTACTTC.

This clone turned up a few times. The V call is TRBV2, the J call TRBJ1-6; 8 bases match TRBD1. The CDR3 covers 13 residues. From germline, CDR1 is SNHLY and CDR2 FYNNEI. V gave up 7 bases and J gave up 6 bases; unmatched junction bases: 2. Here the CDR3 reads CASIDRGNSPLHF. CDR3 bases: TGTGCCAGCATAGACAGGGGTAATTCACCCCTCCACTTT.

The rearrangement links TRBV7-8 to TRBJ2-1; D is ambiguous. The CDR3 loop spans 14 amino acids. Trimming pared 10 bases from V and 0 bases from J, leaving 13 bases between. Germline V lookup: CDR1 SGHVS, CDR2 FQNEAQ. As DNA, the CDR3 is TGTGCCATCTCATCAGGTGGCTCCTACAATGAGCAGTTCTTC. It encodes CAISSGGSYNEQFF.